This T cell receptor beta chain was found in a study of cytomegalovirus exposure and HLA in healthy donors. General study results and limits: What a later analysis reportedly showed was that an Asian-associated ancestry cluster had fewer N-insertions than the approximately 700-donor mean. Data from an earlier analysis indicated that most TCR beta V segments were productive either about 87% or about 30% of the time. V- and J-gene trimming of TCR beta was linked (in a later analysis) to a missense DCLRE1C variant.

Researchers ran the PCR with 60 Vbeta and 13 Jbeta primers. The protocol was immunoSEQ multiplex PCR, while the TCRdb copy is restricted to in-frame clones and leaves out a portion. The data contain 170,000 or so clones, 80% of them singletons. While unrecorded immune exposures were likely, the donors were nominally healthy when sampled. About this clone itself: Its antigen is undetermined.

This receptor was obtained from a boy aged 5-17 years in good health and CMV-seronegative. Specimen: PBMCs.

The CDR3 DNA reads as TGTGCCAGCGACTCGGGGGACAGGGTCCGTTCGTTGTTTTTT. It is translated as CASDSGDRVRSLFF. This chain uses TRBV7-9 with TRBJ1-4; 9 bases match TRBD1. This CDR3 region has 14 residues. Germline V gene sequence: CDR1 SEHNR, CDR2 FQNEAQ (reference sequence). V was pared by 8 bases and J by 15 bases, with 16 bases of the junction left unmatched.